Listed below are T cell receptor beta chains from one sample, sequenced in a study of blood T cell repertoires in COVID-19. This table comes from immunoSEQ multiplex PCR, and its TCRdb copy is limited to in-frame clones, with some not included. The sample has tens of thousands of clones, over 75% seen once. The material sequenced was peripheral blood. The receptors were sampled from a human donor in a cohort sampled during active COVID-19. CDR3s include the opening cysteine and the closing phenylalanine or tryptophan.

CASGYRGVETQYF TRBJ2-5 TRBV28
CASTMGQVNEKLFF TRBJ1-4 TRBV19
CASSISRVHTQYF TRBJ2-3 TRBV6-5
CAWTAFRGSEQYF TRBJ2-7 TRBV30
CAWSSGLVSNQPQHF TRBJ1-5 TRBV30
CASSSPGTGDNTF TRBJ1-2 TRBV19
CASSLVRTYEQYF TRBJ2-7 TRBV5-5
CASSLVVLGYTDTQYF TRBJ2-3 TRBV7-2
CASNWRETQYF TRBJ2-5 TRBV2
CASSLSPASGGITGELFF TRBJ2-2 TRBV7-3
CASSLDGAGELFF TRBJ2-2 TRBV5-1
CASSSQGVWAFF TRBJ1-1 TRBV28
CASTGDRGLEKLFF TRBJ1-4 TRBV19
CASSPGRGVGGYTF TRBJ1-2 TRBV5-6
CASSLGAGYLPSNEKLFF TRBJ1-4 TRBV28
CASSLAPSGSVNIQYF TRBJ2-4 TRBV7-9
CASSLQGGNSPLHF TRBJ1-6 TRBV7-2
CASSEREGLAEAFF TRBJ1-1 TRBV6-1
CASSFTTGGSEQFF TRBJ2-1 TRBV6-6
CASSEDGRGANVLTF TRBJ2-6 TRBV6-1
CATSDSQGITGELFF TRBJ2-2 TRBV24-1
CASSRGHQSNYGYTF TRBJ1-2 TRBV11-2
CASSPGTGPYGYTF TRBJ1-2 TRBV7-3
CASSQTEGQASGANVLTF TRBJ2-6 TRBV4-1
CASSIGGRAKDTQYF TRBJ2-3 TRBV19
CSASRTLGGTDTQYF TRBJ2-3 TRBV20-1
CASSQASVRTDTQYF TRBJ2-3 TRBV3-1/TRBV3-2
CASSTQGAQGYTF TRBJ1-2 TRBV5-4
CASRPGHETAGANVLTF TRBJ2-6 TRBV19
CAWSSSGAYEQYF TRBJ2-7 TRBV30
CASCPGLIQETQYF TRBJ2-5 TRBV5-1
CATSDLDLGLVAGGGGTDTQYF TRBJ2-3 TRBV24-1
CASSLGEVATNEKLFF TRBJ1-4 TRBV7-2
CATSREVGGGYGYTF TRBJ1-2 TRBV15
CASSGRLGGNYEQYF TRBJ2-7 TRBV5-4
CSASWGQGTVVQYF TRBJ2-5 TRBV20-1
CSVEETRSSYEQYF TRBJ2-7 TRBV29-1
CASSLGQNYGYTF TRBJ1-2 TRBV12-3/TRBV12-4
CASSYGAGVPYEQYF TRBJ2-7 TRBV6-6
CASGDRRMNTEAFF TRBJ1-1 TRBV19
CASSLGGGTGILMAEAFF TRBJ1-1 TRBV7-8
CASSQSKAGLGDTQYF TRBJ2-3 TRBV3-1/TRBV3-2
CATGQYNYEQYF TRBJ2-7 TRBV5-6
CASSWRTDNTGELFF TRBJ2-2 TRBV5-1
CASSSTGQGGTEAFF TRBJ1-1 TRBV5-5
CAWTRTNNYGYTF TRBJ1-2 TRBV30
CASSLVRPGQGVGTEAFF TRBJ1-1 TRBV7-2
CASSLTSGTYEQYF TRBJ2-7 TRBV7-2
CASSPQPGGRGYTF TRBJ1-2 TRBV7-9
CASSGGGSYEQYF TRBJ2-7 TRBV30
CASSPGQSYGYTF TRBJ1-2 TRBV5-4
CASSSSGSSYEQYF TRBJ2-7 TRBV27
CASSLMGQGGTDTQYF TRBJ2-3 TRBV11-2